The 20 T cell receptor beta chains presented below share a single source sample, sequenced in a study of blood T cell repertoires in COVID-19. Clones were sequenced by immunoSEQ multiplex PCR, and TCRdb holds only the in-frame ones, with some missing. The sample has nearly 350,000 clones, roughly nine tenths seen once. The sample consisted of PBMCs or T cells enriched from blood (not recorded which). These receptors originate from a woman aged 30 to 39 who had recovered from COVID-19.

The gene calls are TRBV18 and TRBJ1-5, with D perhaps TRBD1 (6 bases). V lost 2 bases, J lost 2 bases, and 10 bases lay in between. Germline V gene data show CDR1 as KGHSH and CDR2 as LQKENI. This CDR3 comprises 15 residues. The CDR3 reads CASSPAQGGNQPQHF. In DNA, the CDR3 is TGTGCCAGCTCACCAGCACAGGGAGGCAATCAGCCCCAGCATTTT.

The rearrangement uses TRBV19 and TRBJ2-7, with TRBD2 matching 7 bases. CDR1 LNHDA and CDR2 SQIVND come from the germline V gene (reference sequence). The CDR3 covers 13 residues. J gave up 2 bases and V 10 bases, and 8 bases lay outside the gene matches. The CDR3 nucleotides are TGTGCCACCAGATCGGGGGGTACCTACGAGCAGTACTTC. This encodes CATRSGGTYEQYF. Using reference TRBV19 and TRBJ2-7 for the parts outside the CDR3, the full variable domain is DGGITQSPKYLFRKEGQNVTLSCEQNLNHDAMYWYRQDPGQGLRLIYYSQIVNDFQKGDIAEGYSVSREKKESFPLTVTSAQKNPTAFYLCATRSGGTYEQYFGPGTRLTVT.

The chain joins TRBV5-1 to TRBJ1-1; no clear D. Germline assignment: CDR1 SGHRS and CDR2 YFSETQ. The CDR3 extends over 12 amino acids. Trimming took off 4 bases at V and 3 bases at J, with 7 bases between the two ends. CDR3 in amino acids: CASSTEHTEAFF. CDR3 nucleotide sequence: TGCGCCAGCAGCACGGAGCACACTGAAGCTTTCTTT.

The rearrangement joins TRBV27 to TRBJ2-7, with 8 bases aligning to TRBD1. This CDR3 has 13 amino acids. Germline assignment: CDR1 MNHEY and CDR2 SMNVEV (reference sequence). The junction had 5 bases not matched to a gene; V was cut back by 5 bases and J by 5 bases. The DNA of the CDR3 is TGTGCCAGCAGTGACGACAGGGGACACGAGCAGTACTTC. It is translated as CASSDDRGHEQYF.

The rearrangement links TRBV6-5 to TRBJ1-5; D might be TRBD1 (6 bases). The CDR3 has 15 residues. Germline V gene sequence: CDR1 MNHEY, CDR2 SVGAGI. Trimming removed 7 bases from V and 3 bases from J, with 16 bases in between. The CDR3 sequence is CASIRDTRLNQPQHF. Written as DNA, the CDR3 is TGTGCCAGCATAAGGGACACGAGACTCAATCAGCCCCAGCATTTT.

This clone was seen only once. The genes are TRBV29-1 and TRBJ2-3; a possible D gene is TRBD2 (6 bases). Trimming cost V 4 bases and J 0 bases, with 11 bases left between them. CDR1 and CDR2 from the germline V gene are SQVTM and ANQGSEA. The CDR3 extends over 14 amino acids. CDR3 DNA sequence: TGCAGCGTTGGGGGGGTACCTAGCACAGATACGCAGTATTTT. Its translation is CSVGGVPSTDTQYF.

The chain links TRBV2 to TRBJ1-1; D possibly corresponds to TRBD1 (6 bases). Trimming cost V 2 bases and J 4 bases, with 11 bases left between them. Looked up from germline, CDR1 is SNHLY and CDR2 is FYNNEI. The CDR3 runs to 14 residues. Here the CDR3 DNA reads TGTGCCAGCAGTGAACAGGGGCCGAGCACTGAAGCTTTCTTT. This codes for CASSEQGPSTEAFF.

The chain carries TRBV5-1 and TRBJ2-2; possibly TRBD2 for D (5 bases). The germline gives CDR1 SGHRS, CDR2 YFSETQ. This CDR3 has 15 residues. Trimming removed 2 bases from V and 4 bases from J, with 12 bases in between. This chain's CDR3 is CASSLPGSSTGELFF. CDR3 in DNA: TGCGCCAGCAGCTTACCGGGATCATCCACCGGGGAGCTGTTTTTT. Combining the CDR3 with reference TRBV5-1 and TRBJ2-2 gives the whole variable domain KAGVTQTPRYLIKTRGQQVTLSCSPISGHRSVSWYQQTPGQGLQFLFEYFSETQRNKGNFPGRFSGRQFSNSRSEMNVSTLELGDSALYLCASSLPGSSTGELFFGEGSRLTVL.

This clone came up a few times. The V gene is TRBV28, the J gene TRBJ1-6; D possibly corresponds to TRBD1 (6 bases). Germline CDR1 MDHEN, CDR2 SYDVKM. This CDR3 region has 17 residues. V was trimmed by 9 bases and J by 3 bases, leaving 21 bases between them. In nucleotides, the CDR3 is TGTGCCAGTTTCGGTGGGAGGGGGGCGCACTATAATTCACCCCTCCACTTT. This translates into CASFGGRGAHYNSPLHF.

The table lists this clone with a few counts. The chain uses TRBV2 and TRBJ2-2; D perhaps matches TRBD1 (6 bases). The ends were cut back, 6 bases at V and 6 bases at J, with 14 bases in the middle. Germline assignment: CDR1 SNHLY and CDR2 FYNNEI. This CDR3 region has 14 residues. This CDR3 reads CASREMGAAGELFF. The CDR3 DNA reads TGTGCCAGCAGAGAGATGGGGGCCGCCGGGGAGCTGTTTTTT.

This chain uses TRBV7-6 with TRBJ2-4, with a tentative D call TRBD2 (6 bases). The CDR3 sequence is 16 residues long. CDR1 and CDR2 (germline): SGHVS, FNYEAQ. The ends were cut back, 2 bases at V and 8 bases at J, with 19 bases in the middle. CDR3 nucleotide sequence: TGTGCCAGCAGCTTAAGTGCGGGGCTAGCTGGGGACATTCAGTACTTC. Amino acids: CASSLSAGLAGDIQYF.

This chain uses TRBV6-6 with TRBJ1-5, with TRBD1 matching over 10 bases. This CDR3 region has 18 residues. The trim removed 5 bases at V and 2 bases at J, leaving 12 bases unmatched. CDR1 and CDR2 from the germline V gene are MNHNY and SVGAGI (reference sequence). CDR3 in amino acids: CASSPADRGLRGNQPQHF. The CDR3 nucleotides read TGTGCCAGCAGTCCCGCCGACAGGGGGCTTAGGGGCAATCAGCCCCAGCATTTT.

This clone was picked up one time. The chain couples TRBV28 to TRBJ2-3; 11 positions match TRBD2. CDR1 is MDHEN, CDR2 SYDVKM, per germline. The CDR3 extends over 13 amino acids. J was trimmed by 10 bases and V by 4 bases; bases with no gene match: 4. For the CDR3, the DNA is TGTGCCAGCAGTTCAAGACTAGCGGGGCCGCAGTATTTT. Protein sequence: CASSSRLAGPQYF. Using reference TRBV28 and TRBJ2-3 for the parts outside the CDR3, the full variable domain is DVKVTQSSRYLVKRTGEKVFLECVQDMDHENMFWYRQDPGLGLRLIYFSYDVKMKEKGDIPEGYSVSREKKERFSLILESASTNQTSMYLCASSSRLAGPQYFGPGTRLTVL.

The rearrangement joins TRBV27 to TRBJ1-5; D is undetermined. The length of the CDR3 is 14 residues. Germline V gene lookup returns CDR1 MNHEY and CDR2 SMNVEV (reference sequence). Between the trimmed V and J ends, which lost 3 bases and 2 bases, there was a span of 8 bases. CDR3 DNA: TGTGCCAGCAGTTTCCGAGGAGGCAATCAGCCCCAGCATTTT. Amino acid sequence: CASSFRGGNQPQHF.

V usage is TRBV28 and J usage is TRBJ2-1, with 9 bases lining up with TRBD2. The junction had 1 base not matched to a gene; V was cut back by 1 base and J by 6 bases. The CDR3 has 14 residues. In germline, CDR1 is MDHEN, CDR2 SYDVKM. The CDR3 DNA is TGTGCCAGCAGTTTATTTAGCGGGGGCAATGAGCAGTTCTTC. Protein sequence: CASSLFSGGNEQFF.

The DNA for the CDR3 is TGTGCCAGCAGCTTAAGCCGGGGGGGCCTTCAACAGGCGGTGAATACGCAGTATTTT. It encodes CASSLSRGGLQQAVNTQYF. The chain is built from TRBV11-2 and TRBJ2-3, with TRBD2 matching over 8 bases. The CDR3 totals 19 residues. V shed 2 bases and J 7 bases; nucleotides not matched to a gene: 20. Germline CDR1 SGHAT, CDR2 FQNNGV.

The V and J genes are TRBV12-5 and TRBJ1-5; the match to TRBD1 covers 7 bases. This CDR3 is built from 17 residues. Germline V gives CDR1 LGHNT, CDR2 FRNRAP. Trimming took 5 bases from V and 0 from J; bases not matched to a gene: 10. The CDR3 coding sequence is TGTGCTAGTGGTCGACCACAGGGGCCCGATAGCAATCAGCCCCAGCATTTT. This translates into CASGRPQGPDSNQPQHF.

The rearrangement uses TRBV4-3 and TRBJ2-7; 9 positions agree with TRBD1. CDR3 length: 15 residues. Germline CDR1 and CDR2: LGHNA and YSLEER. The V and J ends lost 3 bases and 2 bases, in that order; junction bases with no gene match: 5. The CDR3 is CASSQGTGRTYEQYF. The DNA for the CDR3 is TGCGCCAGCAGCCAGGGGACAGGGCGGACCTACGAGCAGTACTTC.

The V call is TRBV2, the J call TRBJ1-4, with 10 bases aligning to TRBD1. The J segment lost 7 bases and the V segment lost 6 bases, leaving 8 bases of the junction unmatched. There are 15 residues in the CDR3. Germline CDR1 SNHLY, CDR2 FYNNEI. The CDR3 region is CASSVGTGVGEKLFF. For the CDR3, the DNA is TGTGCCAGCAGCGTTGGGACAGGGGTTGGTGAAAAACTGTTTTTT.

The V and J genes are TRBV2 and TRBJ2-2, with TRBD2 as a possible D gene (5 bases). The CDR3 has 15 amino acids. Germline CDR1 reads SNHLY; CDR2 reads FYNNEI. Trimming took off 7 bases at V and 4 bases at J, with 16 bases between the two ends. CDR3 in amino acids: CASKKNPRATGELFF. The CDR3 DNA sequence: TGTGCCAGCAAGAAGAATCCGAGGGCCACCGGGGAGCTGTTTTTT.